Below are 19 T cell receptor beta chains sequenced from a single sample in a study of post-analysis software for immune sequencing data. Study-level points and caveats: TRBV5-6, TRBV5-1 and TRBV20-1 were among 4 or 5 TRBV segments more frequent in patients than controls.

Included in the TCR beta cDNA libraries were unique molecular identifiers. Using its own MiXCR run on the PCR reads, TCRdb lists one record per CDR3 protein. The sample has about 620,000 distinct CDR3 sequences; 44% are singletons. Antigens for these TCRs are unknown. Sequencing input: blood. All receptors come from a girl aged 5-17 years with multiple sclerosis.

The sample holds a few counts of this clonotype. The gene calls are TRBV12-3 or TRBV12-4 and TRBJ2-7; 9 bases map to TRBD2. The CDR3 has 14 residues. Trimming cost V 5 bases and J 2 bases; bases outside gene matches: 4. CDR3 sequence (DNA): TGTGCCAGCAGTACAGAGCGGGGGGCCTACGAGCAGTACTTC. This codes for CASSTERGAYEQYF.

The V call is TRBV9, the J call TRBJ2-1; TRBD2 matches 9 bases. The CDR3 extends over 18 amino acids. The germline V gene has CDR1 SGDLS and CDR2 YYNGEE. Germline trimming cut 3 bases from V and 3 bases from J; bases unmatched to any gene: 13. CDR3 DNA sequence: TGTGCCAGCAGCGGGGCCGTGAGGTCTAGCGGGGTCTACAATGAGCAGTTCTTC. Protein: CASSGAVRSSGVYNEQFF. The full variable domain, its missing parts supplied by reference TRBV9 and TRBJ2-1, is DSGVTQTPKHLITATGQRVTLRCSPRSGDLSVYWYQQSLDQGLQFLIQYYNGEERAKGNILERFSAQQFPDLHSELNLSSLELGDSALYFCASSGAVRSSGVYNEQFFGPGTRLTVL.

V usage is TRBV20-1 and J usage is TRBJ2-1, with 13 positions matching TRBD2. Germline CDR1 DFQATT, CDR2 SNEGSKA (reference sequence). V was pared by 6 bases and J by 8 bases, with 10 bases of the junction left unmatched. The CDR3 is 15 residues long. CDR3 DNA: TGCAGTGCCTCAAACGGACTAGCGGGAGTCGATGAGCAGTTCTTC. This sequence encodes CSASNGLAGVDEQFF.

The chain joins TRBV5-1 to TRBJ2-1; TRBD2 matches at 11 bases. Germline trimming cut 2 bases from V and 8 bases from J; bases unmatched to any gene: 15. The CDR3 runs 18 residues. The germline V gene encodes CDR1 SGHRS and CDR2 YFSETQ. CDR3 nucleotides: TGCGCCAGCAGCTTTAGACCCAGCGCTAGCGGGAGGAAGGATGAGCAGTTCTTC. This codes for CASSFRPSASGRKDEQFF.

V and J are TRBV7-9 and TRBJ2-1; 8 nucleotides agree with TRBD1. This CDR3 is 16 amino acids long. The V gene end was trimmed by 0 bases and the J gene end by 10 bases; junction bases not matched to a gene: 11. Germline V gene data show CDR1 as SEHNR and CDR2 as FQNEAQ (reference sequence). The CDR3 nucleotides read TGTGCCAGCAGCTTAGCGACAGGGGTCGGTAACTACGAGCAGTTCTTC. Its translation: CASSLATGVGNYEQFF. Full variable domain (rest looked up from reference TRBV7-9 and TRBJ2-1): DTGVSQNPRHKITKRGQNVTFRCDPISEHNRLYWYRQTLGQGPEFLTYFQNEAQLEKSRLLSDRFSAERPKGSFSTLEIQRTEQGDSAMYLCASSLATGVGNYEQFFGPGTRLTVL.

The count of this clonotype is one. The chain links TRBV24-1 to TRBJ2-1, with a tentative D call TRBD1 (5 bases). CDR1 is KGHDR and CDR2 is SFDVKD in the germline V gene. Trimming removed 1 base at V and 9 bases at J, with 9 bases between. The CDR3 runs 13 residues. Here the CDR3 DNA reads TGTGCCACCAGTGATTTAGGGGTTTCTGAGCAGTTCTTC. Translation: CATSDLGVSEQFF.

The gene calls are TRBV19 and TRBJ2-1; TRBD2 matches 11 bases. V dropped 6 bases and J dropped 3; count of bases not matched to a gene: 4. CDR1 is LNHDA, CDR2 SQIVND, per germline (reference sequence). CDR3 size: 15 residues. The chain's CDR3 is CASRDLAGGYNEQFF. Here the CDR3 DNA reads TGTGCCAGTAGAGACCTAGCGGGGGGCTACAATGAGCAGTTCTTC. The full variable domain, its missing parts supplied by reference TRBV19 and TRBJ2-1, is DGGITQSPKYLFRKEGQNVTLSCEQNLNHDAMYWYRQDPGQGLRLIYYSQIVNDFQKGDIAEGYSVSREKKESFPLTVTSAQKNPTAFYLCASRDLAGGYNEQFFGPGTRLTVL.

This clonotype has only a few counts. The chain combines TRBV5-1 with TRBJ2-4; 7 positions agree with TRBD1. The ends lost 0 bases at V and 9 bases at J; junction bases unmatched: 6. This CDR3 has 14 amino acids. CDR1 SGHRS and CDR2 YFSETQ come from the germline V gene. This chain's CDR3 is CASSLGQGSPIQYF. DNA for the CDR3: TGCGCCAGCAGCTTGGGACAGGGCAGCCCCATTCAGTACTTC.

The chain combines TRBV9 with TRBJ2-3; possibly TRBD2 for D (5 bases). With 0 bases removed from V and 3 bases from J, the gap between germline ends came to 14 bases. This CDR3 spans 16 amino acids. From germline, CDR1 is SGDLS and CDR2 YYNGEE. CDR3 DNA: TGTGCCAGCAGCGTAGCTCAACTAGTTGAAACAGATACGCAGTATTTT. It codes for CASSVAQLVETDTQYF.

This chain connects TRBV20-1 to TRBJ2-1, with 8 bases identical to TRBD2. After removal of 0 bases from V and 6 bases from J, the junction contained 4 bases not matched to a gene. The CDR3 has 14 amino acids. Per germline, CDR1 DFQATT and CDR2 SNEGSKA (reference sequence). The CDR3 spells CSARDRREGNEQFF. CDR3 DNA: TGCAGTGCTAGAGATCGTCGGGAGGGCAATGAGCAGTTCTTC.

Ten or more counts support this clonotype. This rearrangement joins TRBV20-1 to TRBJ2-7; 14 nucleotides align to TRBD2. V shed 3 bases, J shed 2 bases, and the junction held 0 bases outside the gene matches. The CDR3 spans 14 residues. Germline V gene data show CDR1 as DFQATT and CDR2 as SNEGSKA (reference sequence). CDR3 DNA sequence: TGCAGTGCTAGGACTAGCGGGGGGGCCTACGAGCAGTACTTC. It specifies CSARTSGGAYEQYF.

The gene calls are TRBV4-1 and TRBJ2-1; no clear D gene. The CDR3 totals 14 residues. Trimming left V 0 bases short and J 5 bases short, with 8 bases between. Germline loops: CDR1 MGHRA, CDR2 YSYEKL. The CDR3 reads CASSQDTPHNEQFF. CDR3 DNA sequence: TGCGCCAGCAGCCAAGATACACCCCACAATGAGCAGTTCTTC.

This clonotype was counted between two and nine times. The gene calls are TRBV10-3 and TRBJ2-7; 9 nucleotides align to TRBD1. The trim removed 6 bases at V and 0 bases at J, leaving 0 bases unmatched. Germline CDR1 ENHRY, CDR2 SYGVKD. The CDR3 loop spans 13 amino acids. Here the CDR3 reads CAIRGQGSYEQYF. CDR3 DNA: TGTGCCATCAGGGGACAGGGCTCCTACGAGCAGTACTTC.

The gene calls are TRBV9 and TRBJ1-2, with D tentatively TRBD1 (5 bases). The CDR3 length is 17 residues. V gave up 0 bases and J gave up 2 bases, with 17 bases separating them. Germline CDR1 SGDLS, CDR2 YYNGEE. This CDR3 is CASSVDGVGQGNYGYTF. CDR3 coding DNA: TGTGCCAGCAGCGTAGACGGAGTAGGGCAGGGAAACTATGGCTACACCTTC.

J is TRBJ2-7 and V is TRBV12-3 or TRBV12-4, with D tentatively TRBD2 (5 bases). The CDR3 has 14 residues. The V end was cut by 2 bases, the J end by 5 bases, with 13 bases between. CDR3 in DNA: TGTGCCAGCAGTTTAAGTTCCGGGATCAACGAGCAGTACTTC. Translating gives CASSLSSGINEQYF.

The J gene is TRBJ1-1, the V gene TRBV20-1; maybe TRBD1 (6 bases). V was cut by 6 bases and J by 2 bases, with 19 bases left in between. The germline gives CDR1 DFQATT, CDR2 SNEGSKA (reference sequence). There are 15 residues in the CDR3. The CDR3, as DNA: TGCAGTGCAGGGGGGCCCGCACAGGGTAACACTGAAGCTTTCTTT. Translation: CSAGGPAQGNTEAFF.

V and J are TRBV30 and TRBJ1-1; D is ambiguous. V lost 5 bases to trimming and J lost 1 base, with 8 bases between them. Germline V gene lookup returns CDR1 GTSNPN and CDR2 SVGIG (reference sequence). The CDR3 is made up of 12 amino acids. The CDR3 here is CAWAPGNTEAFF. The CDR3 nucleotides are TGTGCCTGGGCCCCCGGGAACACTGAAGCTTTCTTT.

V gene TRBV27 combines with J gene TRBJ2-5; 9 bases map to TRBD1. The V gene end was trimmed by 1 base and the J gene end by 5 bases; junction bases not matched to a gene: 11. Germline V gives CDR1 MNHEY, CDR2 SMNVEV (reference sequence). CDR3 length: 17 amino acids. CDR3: CASSLLGFPGQGETQYF. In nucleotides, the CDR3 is TGTGCCAGCAGTTTATTAGGTTTTCCCGGACAGGGGGAGACCCAGTACTTC.

This CDR3 reads CASSSTSGGLQETQYF. Here the CDR3 DNA reads TGCGCCAGCAGCTCGACTAGCGGGGGGCTCCAAGAGACCCAGTACTTC. The rearrangement uses TRBV5-1 and TRBJ2-7; 13 bases match TRBD2. The J call is uncertain, as TRBJ2-5 better fits the DNA end. The CDR3 has 16 amino acids. The germline V gene has CDR1 SGHRS and CDR2 YFSETQ.